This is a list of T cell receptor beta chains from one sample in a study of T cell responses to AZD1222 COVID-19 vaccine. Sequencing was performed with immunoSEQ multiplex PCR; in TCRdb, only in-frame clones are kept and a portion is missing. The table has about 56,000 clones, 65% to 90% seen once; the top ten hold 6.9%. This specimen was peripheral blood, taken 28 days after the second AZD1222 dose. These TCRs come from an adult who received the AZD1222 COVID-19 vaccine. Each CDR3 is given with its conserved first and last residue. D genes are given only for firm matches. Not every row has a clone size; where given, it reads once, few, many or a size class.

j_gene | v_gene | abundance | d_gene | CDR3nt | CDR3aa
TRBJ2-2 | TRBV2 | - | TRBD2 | TGTGCCAGCAGTGAAACTAGCGCTAACACCGGGGAGCTGTTTTTT | CASSETSANTGELFF
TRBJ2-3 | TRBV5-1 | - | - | TGCGCCAGCAGCTTCCCCGGGGCGGATACGCAGTATTTT | CASSFPGADTQYF
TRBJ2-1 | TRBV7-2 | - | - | TGTGCCAGCAGCTTAGGGGGGGGCCCGTACAATGAGCAGTTCTTC | CASSLGGGPYNEQFF
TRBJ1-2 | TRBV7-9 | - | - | TGTGCCAGCAGCCCCGGGACTGATGGTCCGTATGGCTACACCTTC | CASSPGTDGPYGYTF
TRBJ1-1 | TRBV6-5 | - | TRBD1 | TGTGCCAGCAGTAGCTACAGGGGAAATGAAGCTTTCTTT | CASSSYRGNEAFF
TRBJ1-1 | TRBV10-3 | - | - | TGTGCCATCAGTGATCCACCTATGAACACTGAAGCTTTCTTT | CAISDPPMNTEAFF
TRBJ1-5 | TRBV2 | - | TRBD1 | TGTGCCAGCAGGGGGACAGGGCCGGGCCAGCCCCAGCATTTT | CASRGTGPGQPQHF
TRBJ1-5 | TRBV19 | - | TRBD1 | TGTGCCAGTAGTGCCCAAACAGGGGGCGGTCAGCCCCAGCATTTT | CASSAQTGGGQPQHF
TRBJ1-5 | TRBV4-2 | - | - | TGTGCCAGCAGCCGAGGACTGACAGGCGGCAATCAGCCCCAGCATTTT | CASSRGLTGGNQPQHF
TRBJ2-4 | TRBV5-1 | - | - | TGCGCCAGCAGCTTTGTAGACAGGAAAAACATTCAGTACTTC | CASSFVDRKNIQYF
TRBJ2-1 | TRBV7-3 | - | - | TGTGCCAGCAGCTTTTTTGGGGTTGGGACGGTGCAGTTCTTC | CASSFFGVGTVQFF
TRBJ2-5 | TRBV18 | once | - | TGTGCCAGCTCACCCGGTAGGGTTTGGGAGACCCAGTACTTC | CASSPGRVWETQYF
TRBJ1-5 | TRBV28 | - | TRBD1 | TGTGCCAGCAGTTCGGGACAGGGAACTCAGCCCCAGCATTTT | CASSSGQGTQPQHF
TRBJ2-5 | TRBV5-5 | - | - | TGTGCCAGCAGCGTACAAGGCCCTGGCGAGACCCAGTACTTC | CASSVQGPGETQYF
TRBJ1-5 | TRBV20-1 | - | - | TGCAGTGCTAGTCGGCAGTCGCGCAATCAGCCCCAGCATTTT | CSASRQSRNQPQHF
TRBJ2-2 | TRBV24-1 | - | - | TGTGCCACCAGTGAATCAGTGGGTGGAGGAACCAAAGTCGGGGAGCTGTTTTTT | CATSESVGGGTKVGELFF
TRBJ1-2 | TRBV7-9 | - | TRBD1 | TGTGCCAGCAGCCCCGGGACAGGGAACACCTTC | CASSPGTGNTF
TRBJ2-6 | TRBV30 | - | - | TGTGCCTGGACCTCAGGGAACGGGGCCAACGTCCTGACTTTC | CAWTSGNGANVLTF
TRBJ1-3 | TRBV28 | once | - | TGTGCCAGCAGTCCGCCCGGGGCCTCTGGAAACACCATATATTTT | CASSPPGASGNTIYF
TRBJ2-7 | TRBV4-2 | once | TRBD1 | TGTGCCAGCAGCCAAGATTTGACAGGGGCGTTCTACGAGCAGTACTTC | CASSQDLTGAFYEQYF
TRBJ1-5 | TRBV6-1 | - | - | TGTGCCAGCAGTGAACCAGGTATTAGCAATCAGCCCCAGCATTTT | CASSEPGISNQPQHF
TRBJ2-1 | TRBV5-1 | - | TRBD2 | TGCGCCAGCAGCTTGGACGGACTAGCGGGGGGGCTAGATGAGCAGTTCTTC | CASSLDGLAGGLDEQFF
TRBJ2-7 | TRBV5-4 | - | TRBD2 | TGTGCCAGCAGCTTGGATCGGGGGGACGAGCAGTACTTC | CASSLDRGDEQYF
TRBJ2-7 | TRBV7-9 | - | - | TGTGCCAGCAGCTTAGGGGCGGTGAGCTCCTACGAGCAGTACTTC | CASSLGAVSSYEQYF
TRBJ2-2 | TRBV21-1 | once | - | TGTGCCAGACGGGGTCTCCCTAGGGAGCTGTTTTTT | CARRGLPRELFF
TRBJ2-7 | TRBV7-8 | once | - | TGTGCCAGCAGCTTAGTAGCCGGGAACTACGAGCAGTACTTC | CASSLVAGNYEQYF